A selection of T cell receptor beta chains follows, all from one sample in a study of cytomegalovirus exposure and HLA in healthy donors. Data came from immunoSEQ multiplex PCR; TCRdb stores just in-frame clones and leaves some out. The sample carries more than 95,000 clones, roughly three quarters recorded once. Specimen: PBMCs. These receptors were taken from a man aged 45-65 years in good health and CMV-seropositive. Both conserved end residues are part of each CDR3. The D gene is left open where the match is weak. Clone sizes are given selectively: once, few, many, or a class where the clone is expanded.

v_gene	j_gene	d_gene	abundance	len	CDR3nt	CDR3aa
TRBV5-1	TRBJ1-3	NA	NA	14	TGCGCCAGTTCCCGGGACAACTCTGGAAACACCATATATTTT	CASSRDNSGNTIYF
TRBV27	TRBJ2-5	TRBD1	NA	13	TGTGCCAGCCGGGGACAGAATCAAGAGACCCAGTACTTC	CASRGQNQETQYF
TRBV27	TRBJ1-5	NA	NA	14	TGTGCCAGCAGTTCGCGACAGGTAAATCAGCCCCAGCATTTT	CASSSRQVNQPQHF
TRBV7-9	TRBJ1-1	NA	NA	14	TGTGCCAGCAGCTTAACACAGGGGAACACTGAAGCTTTCTTT	CASSLTQGNTEAFF
TRBV29-1	TRBJ2-2	NA	NA	11	TGCAGCGTGAGGGTTACCGGGGAGCTGTTTTTT	CSVRVTGELFF
TRBV6-5	TRBJ1-2	NA	NA	13	TGTGCCAGCAGTTATCTCCAGGGAGGGGGCTACACCTTC	CASSYLQGGGYTF
TRBV5-1	TRBJ2-5	TRBD2	NA	17	TGCGCCAGCTCCCAGTCTACCGGGACTAGCGGGGAAGAGACCCAGTACTTC	CASSQSTGTSGEETQYF
TRBV5-4	TRBJ1-3	TRBD1	few	16	TGTGCCAGCAGCCCAGATGACAGGGGCTCTGGAAACACCATATATTTT	CASSPDDRGSGNTIYF
TRBV28	TRBJ2-7	TRBD1	once	15	TGTGCCAGCAGTCTCGGGACAGGGAGTAACTACGAGCAGTACTTC	CASSLGTGSNYEQYF
TRBV5-1	TRBJ1-2	TRBD1	once	17	TGCGCCAGCCGCCGTGGGACAGGGGGCGAAGTAGGCTATGGCTACACCTTC	CASRRGTGGEVGYGYTF
TRBV28	TRBJ2-1	TRBD2	NA	18	TGTGCCAGCAGTTTTGATTCTAATACGGGAGGTCCGGAGGGTGAGCAGTTCTTC	CASSFDSNTGGPEGEQFF
TRBV18	TRBJ2-3	NA	NA	12	TGTGCCAGCTCACCGGAGGGGATTCCGCAGTATTTT	CASSPEGIPQYF
TRBV5-1	TRBJ2-7	TRBD2	NA	15	TGCGCCAGCAGCTTACTAGCGGGCCCCTCCTACGAGCAGTACTTC	CASSLLAGPSYEQYF
TRBV7-2	TRBJ1-6	TRBD1	once	15	TGTGCCAGCAGCTTAATGGACAGGGGAGTTTCACCCCTCCACTTT	CASSLMDRGVSPLHF
TRBV18	TRBJ2-4	TRBD1	few	14	TGTGCCAGCTCACCAGGGGGACAGGTAGACATTCAGTACTTC	CASSPGGQVDIQYF
TRBV11-2	TRBJ2-3	NA	NA	11	TGTGCCAGCAGCCACTTCGATACGCAGTATTTT	CASSHFDTQYF
TRBV18	TRBJ1-2	NA	NA	17	TGTGCCAGCTCAGAGTATGGAGTTACAGGGCCTAACTATGGCTACACCTTC	CASSEYGVTGPNYGYTF
TRBV20-1	TRBJ2-7	NA	few	11	TGCAGTGCTAGAGGACCTAGCGAGCAGTACTTC	CSARGPSEQYF
TRBV7-9	TRBJ2-7	TRBD2	NA	13	TGTTCCAGCATGGTGGCAGGCGGGAGTGAGCAGTACTTC	CSSMVAGGSEQYF
TRBV13	TRBJ2-1	TRBD2	NA	16	TGTGCCAGCAGCTTTTCGACTAGCGGGAGGCGAATTGAGCAGTTCTTC	CASSFSTSGRRIEQFF
TRBV6-1	TRBJ1-5	NA	NA	13	TGTGCCAGCAGTGAGGAGGGCCTAAGGCCCCAGCATTTT	CASSEEGLRPQHF
TRBV25-1	TRBJ1-2	NA	once	14	TGTGCCAGCAGTGAATCCCCGATCGGGTATGGCTACACCTTC	CASSESPIGYGYTF
TRBV7-6	TRBJ2-7	NA	NA	14	TGTGCCAGCAGCTTGCGGACAGAGTCCTACGAGCAGTACTTC	CASSLRTESYEQYF
TRBV5-4	TRBJ2-7	TRBD1	NA	13	TGTGCCAGCAGCAATCAGGGGGCGAGGGAGCAGTACTTC	CASSNQGAREQYF
TRBV6-5	TRBJ1-1	NA	NA	15	TGTGCCAGCAGTTACTCGAGGAGGGGAAAAGCTGAAGCTTTCTTT	CASSYSRRGKAEAFF
TRBV11-3	TRBJ1-2	TRBD1	NA	16	TGTGCCAGCAGCTTAGAAAAGGGACAGGGTGATTATGGCTACACCTTC	CASSLEKGQGDYGYTF
TRBV29-1	TRBJ2-7	TRBD2	NA	14	TGCAGCGCTGGGGGAGGGGACGGTTCCTACGAGCAGTACTTC	CSAGGGDGSYEQYF
TRBV5-4	TRBJ2-7	TRBD2	NA	14	TGTGCCAGCCTTCGAGCGGGATCCACCTACGAGCAGTACTTC	CASLRAGSTYEQYF
TRBV27	TRBJ1-5	NA	once	13	TGTGCCAGCAGTTTACAGGGGAATCAGCCCCAGCATTTT	CASSLQGNQPQHF
TRBV4-2	TRBJ2-5	NA	once	15	TGTGCCAGCAGCCAAGATACTACTTCGGGGGAGACCCAGTACTTC	CASSQDTTSGETQYF
TRBV25-1	TRBJ2-5	NA	few	13	TGTGCCAGCAGTGAAACGAATGGGCAGACCCAGTACTTC	CASSETNGQTQYF
TRBV2	TRBJ2-7	TRBD1	NA	14	TGTGCCAGCAGACAGGGGTACTTAACCTACGAGCAGTACTTC	CASRQGYLTYEQYF
TRBV6-6	TRBJ1-2	TRBD1	NA	15	TGTGCCAGCAGTTACATCGGACAGGGGGACTATGTCTACACCTTC	CASSYIGQGDYVYTF
TRBV7-7	TRBJ2-3	NA	NA	12	TGTGCCAGCAGCCCCGGGACAGATACGCAGTATTTT	CASSPGTDTQYF
TRBV5-1	TRBJ2-1	NA	NA	15	TGCGCCAGCAGCCCAGGGGGGCCGAAATACAATGAGCAGTTCTTC	CASSPGGPKYNEQFF
TRBV7-9	TRBJ2-7	NA	NA	12	TGTGCCAGCAGCTTAGCCGGGGTCGAGCAGTACTTC	CASSLAGVEQYF
TRBV28	TRBJ2-1	TRBD1	once	14	TGTGCCAGCAGTCCAGGGGGCGCCTACAATGAGCAGTTCTTC	CASSPGGAYNEQFF
TRBV9	TRBJ2-2	TRBD1	NA	16	TGTGCCAGCAGCGTTGGACAGGGGGCTCTCACCGGGGAGCTGTTTTTT	CASSVGQGALTGELFF
TRBV6-5	TRBJ2-7	TRBD1	few	14	TGTGCCAGCAGGCGTCCGGGACAGGGCTACGAGCAGTACTTC	CASRRPGQGYEQYF